This T cell receptor (beta chain) was identified during a study of blood T cell repertoires in COVID-19. In the study overall: The United States, Italy and Spain were the sources of the acute and convalescent COVID-19 samples. PBMCs, B-cell-depleted T cells, or T cells were the source of the cDNA or gDNA that made up the material.

The protocol was immunoSEQ multiplex PCR, while the TCRdb copy is restricted to in-frame clones and leaves out a portion. Among 200,000 to 300,000 clones listed, approximately 80% were seen once. The specimen sequenced was peripheral blood. The TCR sequence derives from a man in his forties who had recovered from COVID-19.

The DNA of the CDR3 is TGTGCCAGCAGTTCCTTCGGCGGCAACTCTGGAAACACCATATATTTT. Protein: CASSSFGGNSGNTIYF. This chain links TRBV5-4 with TRBJ1-3; D ambiguous. Looked up from germline, CDR1 is SGHNT and CDR2 is YYREEE (reference sequence). CDR3 length: 16 amino acids. V was cut by 5 bases and J by 0 bases, with 15 bases left in between.